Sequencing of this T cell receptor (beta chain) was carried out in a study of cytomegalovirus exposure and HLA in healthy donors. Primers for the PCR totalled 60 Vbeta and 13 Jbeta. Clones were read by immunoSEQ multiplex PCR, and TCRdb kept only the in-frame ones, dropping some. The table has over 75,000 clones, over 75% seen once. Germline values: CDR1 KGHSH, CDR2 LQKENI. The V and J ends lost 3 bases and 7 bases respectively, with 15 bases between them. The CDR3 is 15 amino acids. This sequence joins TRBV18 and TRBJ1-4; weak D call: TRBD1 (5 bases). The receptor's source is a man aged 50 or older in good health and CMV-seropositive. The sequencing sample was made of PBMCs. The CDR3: CASSPLGIQGEKLFF. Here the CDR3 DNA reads TGTGCCAGCTCACCTCTCGGAATTCAGGGTGAAAAACTGTTTTTT.